The clone carrying this TCR beta chain was seen only a few times. Its antigen is still unknown. Each sample provided at least 5 micrograms of extracted total RNA. The CDR3 loop spans 15 amino acids. CDR1 and CDR2 (germline): LGHNA, YSLEER. Trimming left V 1 base short and J 3 bases short, with 13 bases between. The source of the sample is a study of blood T cells in healthy people across ages. Study findings and constraints: The authors considered diversity estimates from one million T cells to be underestimates. TCR beta diversity tracked closely with naive T cell percentage.

Primers used in a second PCR of about 7 to 12 cycles were a sample-barcoded 5' primer and a J-beta primer mix. Every cDNA molecule bore a tag from a template-switch adaptor containing 12 random nucleotides. TCRdb itself ran the 5' RACE reads through MiXCR, one entry per CDR3 protein. The sample yields hundreds of thousands of distinct CDR3 sequences, about half seen once. The receptor was isolated from a woman aged 60-75 years in good health. The chain is built from TRBV4-3 and TRBJ2-7; D possibly matches TRBD1 or TRBD2 (5 bases each). The sequencing sample was made of blood. CDR3: CASSQVLGEHYEQYF. In nucleotides, the CDR3 is TGCGCCAGCAGCCAAGTATTAGGGGAGCACTACGAGCAGTACTTC.